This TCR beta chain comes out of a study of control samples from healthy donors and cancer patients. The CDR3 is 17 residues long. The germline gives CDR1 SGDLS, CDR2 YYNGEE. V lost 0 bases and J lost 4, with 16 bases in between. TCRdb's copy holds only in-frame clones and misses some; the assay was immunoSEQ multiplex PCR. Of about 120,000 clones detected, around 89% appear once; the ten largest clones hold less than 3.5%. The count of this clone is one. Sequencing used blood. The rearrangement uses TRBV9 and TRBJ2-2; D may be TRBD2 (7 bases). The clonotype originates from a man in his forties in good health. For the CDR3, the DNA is TGTGCCAGCAGCGTAGCTCTGGGGGGGGCGGTCACCGGGGAGCTGTTTTTT. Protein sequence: CASSVALGGAVTGELFF.